This TCR beta chain was sequenced during a study of vaccination effects on CD4 cells after COVID-19. Germline CDR1 reads KGHSH; CDR2 reads LQKENI. The CDR3 covers 18 residues. Trimming stripped 1 base from V and 2 bases from J, with 18 bases between. This clone was recorded only once. Its antigen is unknown. Sequenced by immunoSEQ multiplex PCR; TCRdb stores in-frame clones only, minus some. Of about 35,000 clones in the sample, 68% were seen once. Culturing for 9 to 10 days preceded CD4+ T cell isolation. The clonotype was recovered from a human donor who received a COVID-19 vaccine. Sequenced material: CD4+ T cells from PBMCs cultured without peptide, taken before COVID-19 vaccination. The V call is TRBV18, the J call TRBJ2-4; D unclear. The DNA of the CDR3 is TGTGCCAGCTCACCACGGGGTATCTCTCCAATAACCAAAAACATTCAGTACTTC. Amino acids: CASSPRGISPITKNIQYF.